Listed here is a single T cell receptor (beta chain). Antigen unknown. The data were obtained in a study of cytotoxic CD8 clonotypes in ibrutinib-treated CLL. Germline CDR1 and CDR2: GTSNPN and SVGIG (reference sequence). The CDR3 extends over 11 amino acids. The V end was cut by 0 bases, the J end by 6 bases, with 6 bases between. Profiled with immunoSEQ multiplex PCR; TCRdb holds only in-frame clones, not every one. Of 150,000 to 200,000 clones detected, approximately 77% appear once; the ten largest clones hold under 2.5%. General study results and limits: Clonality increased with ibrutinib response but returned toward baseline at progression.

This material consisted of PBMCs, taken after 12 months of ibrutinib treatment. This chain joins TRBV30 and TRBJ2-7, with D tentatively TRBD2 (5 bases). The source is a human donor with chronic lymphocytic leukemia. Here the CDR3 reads CAWSVRGEQYF. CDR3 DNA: TGTGCCTGGAGTGTACGGGGCGAGCAGTACTTC.